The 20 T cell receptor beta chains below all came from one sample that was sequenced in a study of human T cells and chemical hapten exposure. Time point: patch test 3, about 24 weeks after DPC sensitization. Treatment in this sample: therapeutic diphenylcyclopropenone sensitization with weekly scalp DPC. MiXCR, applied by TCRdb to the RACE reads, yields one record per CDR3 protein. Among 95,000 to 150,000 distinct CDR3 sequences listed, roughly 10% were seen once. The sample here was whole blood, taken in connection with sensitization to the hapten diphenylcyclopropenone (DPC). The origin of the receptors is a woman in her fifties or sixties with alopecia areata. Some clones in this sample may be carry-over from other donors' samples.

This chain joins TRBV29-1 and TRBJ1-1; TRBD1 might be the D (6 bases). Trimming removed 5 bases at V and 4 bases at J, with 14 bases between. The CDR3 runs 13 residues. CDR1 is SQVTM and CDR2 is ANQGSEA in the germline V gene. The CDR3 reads CSVPTGTATEAFF. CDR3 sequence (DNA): TGCAGCGTTCCCACAGGGACGGCCACTGAAGCTTTCTTT.

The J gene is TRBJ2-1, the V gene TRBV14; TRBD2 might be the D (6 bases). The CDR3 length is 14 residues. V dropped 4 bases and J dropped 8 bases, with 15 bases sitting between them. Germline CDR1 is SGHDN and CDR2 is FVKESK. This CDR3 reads CASSPGASRDEQFF. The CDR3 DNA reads TGTGCCAGCAGCCCGGGAGCGAGCCGTGATGAGCAGTTCTTC.

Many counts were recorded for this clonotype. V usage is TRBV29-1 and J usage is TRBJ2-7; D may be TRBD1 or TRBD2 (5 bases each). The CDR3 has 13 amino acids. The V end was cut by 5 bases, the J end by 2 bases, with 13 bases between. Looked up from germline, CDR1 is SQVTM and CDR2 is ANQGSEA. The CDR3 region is CSVRGRFAYEQYF. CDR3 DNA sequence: TGCAGCGTTCGGGGACGGTTTGCCTACGAGCAGTACTTC.

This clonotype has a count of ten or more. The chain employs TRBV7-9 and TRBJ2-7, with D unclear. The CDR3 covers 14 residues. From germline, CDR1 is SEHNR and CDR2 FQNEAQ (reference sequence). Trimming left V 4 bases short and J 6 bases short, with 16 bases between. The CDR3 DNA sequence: TGTGCCAGCAGCTCAGTGACTCCCCCCCCCGAGCAGTACTTC. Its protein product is CASSSVTPPPEQYF.

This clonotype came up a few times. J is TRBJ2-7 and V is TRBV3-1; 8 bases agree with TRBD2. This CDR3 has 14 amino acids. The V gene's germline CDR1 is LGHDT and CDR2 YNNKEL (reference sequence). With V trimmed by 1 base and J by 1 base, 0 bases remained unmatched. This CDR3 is CASSQVAGSYEQYF. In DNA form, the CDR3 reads TGTGCCAGCAGCCAAGTAGCGGGATCCTACGAGCAGTACTTC.

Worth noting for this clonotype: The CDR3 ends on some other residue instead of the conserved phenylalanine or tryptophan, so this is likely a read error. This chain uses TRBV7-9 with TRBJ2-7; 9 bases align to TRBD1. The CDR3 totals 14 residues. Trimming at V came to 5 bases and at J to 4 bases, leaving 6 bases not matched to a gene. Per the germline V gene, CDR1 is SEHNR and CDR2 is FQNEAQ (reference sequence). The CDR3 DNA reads TGTGCCAGCAGCGTCTGGGACAGGGATTACGAGCAGTACATC. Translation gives CASSVWDRDYEQYI.

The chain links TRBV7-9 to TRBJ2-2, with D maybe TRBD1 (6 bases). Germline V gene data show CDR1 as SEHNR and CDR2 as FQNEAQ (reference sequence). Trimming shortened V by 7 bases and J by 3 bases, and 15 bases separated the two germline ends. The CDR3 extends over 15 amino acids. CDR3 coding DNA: TGTGCCAGCATCAATGGGCAGGGGCACACCGGGGAGCTGTTTTTT. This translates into CASINGQGHTGELFF.

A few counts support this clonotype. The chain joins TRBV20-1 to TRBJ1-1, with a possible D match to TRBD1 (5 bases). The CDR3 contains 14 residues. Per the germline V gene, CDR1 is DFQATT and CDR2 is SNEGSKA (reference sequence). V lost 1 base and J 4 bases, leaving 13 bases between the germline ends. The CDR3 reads CSARVRGRLTEAFF. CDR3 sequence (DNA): TGCAGTGCTAGAGTGAGGGGCCGGCTCACTGAAGCTTTCTTT.

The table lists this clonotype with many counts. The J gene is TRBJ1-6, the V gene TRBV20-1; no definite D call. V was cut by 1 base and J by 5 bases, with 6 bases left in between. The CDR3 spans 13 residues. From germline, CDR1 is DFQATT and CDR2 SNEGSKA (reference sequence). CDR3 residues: CSARADNNSPLHF. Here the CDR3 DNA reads TGCAGTGCTAGAGCAGATAATAATTCACCCCTCCACTTT.

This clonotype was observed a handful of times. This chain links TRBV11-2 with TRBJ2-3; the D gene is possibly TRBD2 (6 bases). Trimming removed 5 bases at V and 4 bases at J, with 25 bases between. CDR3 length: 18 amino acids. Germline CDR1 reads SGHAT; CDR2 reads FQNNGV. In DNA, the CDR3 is TGTGCCAGCAGCCCAGCCGGGGGTACGGGATCCCCCCCAGATACGCAGTATTTT. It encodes CASSPAGGTGSPPDTQYF.

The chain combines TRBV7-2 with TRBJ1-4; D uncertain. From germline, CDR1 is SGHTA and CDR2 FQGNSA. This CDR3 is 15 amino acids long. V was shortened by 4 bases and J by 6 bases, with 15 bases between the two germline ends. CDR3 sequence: CASSSPPLSDEKLFF. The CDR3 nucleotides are TGTGCCAGCAGCTCCCCTCCGCTAAGTGATGAAAAACTGTTTTTT.

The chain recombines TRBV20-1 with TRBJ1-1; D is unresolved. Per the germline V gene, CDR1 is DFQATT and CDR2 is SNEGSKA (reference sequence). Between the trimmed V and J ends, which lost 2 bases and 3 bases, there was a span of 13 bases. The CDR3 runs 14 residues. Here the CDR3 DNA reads TGCAGTGCTAGACGATCCCCACGGGACACTGAAGCTTTCTTT. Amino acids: CSARRSPRDTEAFF.

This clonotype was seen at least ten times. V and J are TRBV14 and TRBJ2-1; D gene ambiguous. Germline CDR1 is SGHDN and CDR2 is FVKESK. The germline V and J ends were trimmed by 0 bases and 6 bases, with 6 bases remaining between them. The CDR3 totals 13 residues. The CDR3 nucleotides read TGTGCCAGCAGCCAAGATATTATCAATGAGCAGTTCTTC. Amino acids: CASSQDIINEQFF. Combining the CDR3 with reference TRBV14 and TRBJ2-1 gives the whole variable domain EAGVTQFPSHSVIEKGQTVTLRCDPISGHDNLYWYRRVMGKEIKFLLHFVKESKQDESGMPNNRFLAERTGGTYSTLKVQPAELEDSGVYFCASSQDIINEQFFGPGTRLTVL.

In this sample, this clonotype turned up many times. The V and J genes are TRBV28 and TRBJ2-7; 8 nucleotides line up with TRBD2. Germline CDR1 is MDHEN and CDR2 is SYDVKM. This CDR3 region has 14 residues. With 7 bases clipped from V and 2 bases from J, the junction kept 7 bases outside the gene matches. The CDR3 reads CASTTISGTYEQYF. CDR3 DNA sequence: TGTGCCAGCACCACGATTAGCGGGACCTACGAGCAGTACTTC.

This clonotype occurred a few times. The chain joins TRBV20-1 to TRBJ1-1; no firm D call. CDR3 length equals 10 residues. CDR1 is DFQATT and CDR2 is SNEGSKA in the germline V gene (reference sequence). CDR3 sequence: CKGMNTEAFF. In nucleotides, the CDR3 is TGCAAAGGCATGAACACTGAAGCTTTCTTT.

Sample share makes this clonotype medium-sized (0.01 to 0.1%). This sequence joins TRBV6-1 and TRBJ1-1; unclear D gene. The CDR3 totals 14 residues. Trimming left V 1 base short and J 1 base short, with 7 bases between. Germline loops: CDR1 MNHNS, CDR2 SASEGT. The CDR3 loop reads CASSEGPENTEAFF. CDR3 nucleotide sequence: TGTGCCAGCAGTGAAGGGCCTGAGAACACTGAAGCTTTCTTT.

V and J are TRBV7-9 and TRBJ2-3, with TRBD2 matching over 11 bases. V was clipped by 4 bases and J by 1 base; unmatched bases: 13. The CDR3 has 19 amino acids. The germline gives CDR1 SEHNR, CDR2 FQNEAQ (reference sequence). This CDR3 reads CASSSPTGLLAGGTDTQYF. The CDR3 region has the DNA TGTGCCAGCAGCTCTCCAACCGGCCTACTAGCGGGGGGCACAGATACGCAGTATTTT.

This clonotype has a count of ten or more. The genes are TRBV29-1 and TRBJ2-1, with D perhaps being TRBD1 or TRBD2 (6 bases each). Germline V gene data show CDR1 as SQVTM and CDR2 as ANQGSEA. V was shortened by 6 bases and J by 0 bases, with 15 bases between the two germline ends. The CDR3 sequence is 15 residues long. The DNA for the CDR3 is TGCAGCGTCAACCGGGGGCAGAGCTCCTACAATGAGCAGTTCTTC. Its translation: CSVNRGQSSYNEQFF.

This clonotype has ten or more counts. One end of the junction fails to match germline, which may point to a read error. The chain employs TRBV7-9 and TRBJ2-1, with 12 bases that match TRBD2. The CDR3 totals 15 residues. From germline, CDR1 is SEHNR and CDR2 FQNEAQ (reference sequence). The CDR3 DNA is TGTGCCAGCAGCCTAGCGGGGGGGATTAGGGATGAGCAGTTCTTC. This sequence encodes CASSLAGGIRDEQFF. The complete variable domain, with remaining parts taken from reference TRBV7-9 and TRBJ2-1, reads DTGVSQNPRHKITKRGQNVTFRCDPISEHNRLYWYRQTLGQGPEFLTYFQNEAQLEKSRLLSDRFSAERPKGSFSTLEIQRTEQGDSAMYLCASSLAGGIRDEQFFGPGTRLTVL.

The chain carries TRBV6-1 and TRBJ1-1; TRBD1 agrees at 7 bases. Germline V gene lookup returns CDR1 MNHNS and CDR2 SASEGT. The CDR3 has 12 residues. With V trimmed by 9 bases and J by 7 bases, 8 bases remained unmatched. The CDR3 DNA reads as TGTGCCAGTCCGGGACAGACCCTTGAAGCTTTCTTT. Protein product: CASPGQTLEAFF.